The following is a TCR beta chain sequence with its context. This sample is part of a study of T-cell memory formation after mild COVID-19. Using its own MiXCR run on the 5' RACE reads, TCRdb lists one record per CDR3 protein. The data contain 150,000 to 200,000 distinct CDR3 sequences, approximately 10% of them singletons. This CDR3 region has 14 residues. CDR1 and CDR2 (germline): MNHEY, SVGAGI. The V end was cut by 5 bases, the J end by 6 bases, with 14 bases between. The sequence came from a man younger than 35 who had mild COVID-19 (a few samples of this study predate the infection). Cell type and time point are not known. The rearrangement joins TRBV6-5 to TRBJ2-1; weak D call: TRBD2 (6 bases). Input material: PBMCs or a T cell subset sorted from them (not recorded which). This CDR3 reads CASSPRRGANEQFF. The CDR3 DNA is TGTGCCAGCAGTCCTCGGCGGGGAGCCAATGAGCAGTTCTTC.